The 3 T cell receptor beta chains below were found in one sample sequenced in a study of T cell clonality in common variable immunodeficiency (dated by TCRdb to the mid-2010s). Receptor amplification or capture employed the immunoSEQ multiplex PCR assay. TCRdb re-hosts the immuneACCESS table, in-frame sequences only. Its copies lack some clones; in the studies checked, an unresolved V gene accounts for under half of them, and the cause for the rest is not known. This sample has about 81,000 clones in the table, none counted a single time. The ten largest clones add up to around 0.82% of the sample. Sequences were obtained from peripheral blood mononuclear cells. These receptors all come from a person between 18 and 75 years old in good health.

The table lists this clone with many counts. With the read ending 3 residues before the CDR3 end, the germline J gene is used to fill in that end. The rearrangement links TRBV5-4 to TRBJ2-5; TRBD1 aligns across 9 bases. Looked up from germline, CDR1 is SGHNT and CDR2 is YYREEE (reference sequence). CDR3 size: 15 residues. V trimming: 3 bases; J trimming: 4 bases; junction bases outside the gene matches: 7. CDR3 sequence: CASSSTGGGAETQYF. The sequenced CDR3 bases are TGTGCCAGCAGCTCGACAGGGGGAGGCGCAGAGACC.

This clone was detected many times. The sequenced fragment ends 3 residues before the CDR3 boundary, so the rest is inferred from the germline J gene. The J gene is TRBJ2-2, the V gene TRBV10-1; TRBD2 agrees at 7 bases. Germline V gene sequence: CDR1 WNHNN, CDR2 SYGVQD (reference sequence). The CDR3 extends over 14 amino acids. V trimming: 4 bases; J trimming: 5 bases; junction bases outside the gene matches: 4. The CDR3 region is CASSGGSGTGELFF. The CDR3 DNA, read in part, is TGCGCCAGCAGTGGCGGGAGTGGAACCGGGGAG.

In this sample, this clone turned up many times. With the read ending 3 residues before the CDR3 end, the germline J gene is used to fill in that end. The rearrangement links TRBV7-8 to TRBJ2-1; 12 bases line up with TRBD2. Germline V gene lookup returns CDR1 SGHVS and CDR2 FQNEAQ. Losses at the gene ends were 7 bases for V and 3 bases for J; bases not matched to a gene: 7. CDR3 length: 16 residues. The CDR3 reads CASTMELAGGYNEQFF. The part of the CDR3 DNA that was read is TGTGCCAGCACAATGGAACTAGCGGGGGGCTACAATGAG.